A single sample is the source of the 21 T cell receptor beta chains below, sequenced in a study of blood T cell repertoires in COVID-19. TCRdb keeps only in-frame clones here, not all; method: immunoSEQ multiplex PCR. The data contain around 180,000 clones, more than 75% of them singletons. The sequenced material came from peripheral blood. The receptors originated from a human donor in a cohort sampled during active COVID-19.

The rearrangement links TRBV27 to TRBJ2-3, with 9 bases aligning to TRBD2. The germline V gene has CDR1 MNHEY and CDR2 SMNVEV (reference sequence). Germline trimming cut 6 bases from V and 4 bases from J; bases unmatched to any gene: 11. The CDR3 sequence is 16 residues long. The CDR3 DNA sequence: TGTGCCAGCAGCTTACAACCGGCGGGAGGGGCAGATACGCAGTATTTT. Translated, it gives CASSLQPAGGADTQYF.

The gene calls are TRBV2 and TRBJ1-5, with 7 bases aligning to TRBD1. Unmatched junction bases numbered 10, after V lost 3 bases and J lost 2 bases. This CDR3 region has 17 residues. Germline assignment: CDR1 SNHLY and CDR2 FYNNEI. The CDR3 reads CASSDRGTAAGNQPQHF. CDR3 coding DNA: TGTGCCAGCAGTGATAGGGGGACAGCCGCCGGCAATCAGCCCCAGCATTTT.

J is TRBJ2-7 and V is TRBV7-2; 7 bases agree with TRBD2. In germline, CDR1 is SGHTA, CDR2 FQGNSA. The ends lost 7 bases at V and 6 bases at J; junction bases unmatched: 6. The CDR3 extends over 12 amino acids. The CDR3 protein is CASTHGGSEQYF. The CDR3, as DNA: TGTGCCAGCACGCACGGGGGGTCCGAGCAGTACTTC.

The rearrangement uses TRBV28 and TRBJ2-3; D possibly corresponds to TRBD2 (7 bases). From germline, CDR1 is MDHEN and CDR2 SYDVKM. The germline V and J ends were trimmed by 8 bases and 0 bases, with 15 bases remaining between them. This CDR3 has 15 residues. The CDR3 DNA follows: TGTGCCAGCCATAGGGGGGGAAAGAGCACAGATACGCAGTATTTT. Translated: CASHRGGKSTDTQYF.

The gene calls are TRBV12-2 and TRBJ1-5; the table gives TRBD1 as D, unverified against the DNA. TRBV12-2 is a pseudogene. The CDR3 has 17 residues. This CDR3 reads CASRLAPRQGSNQPQHF. The CDR3 DNA sequence: TGTGCAAGTCGCTTAGCTCCGAGACAGGGTAGCAATCAGCCCCAGCATTTT.

The CDR3 region has the DNA TGTGCCTGGAGTTCAAACGGGAGGATTACTCCTGAAGCTTTCTTT. As protein: CAWSSNGRITPEAFF. The J gene is TRBJ1-1, the V gene TRBV30; D uncertain. This CDR3 spans 15 amino acids. Germline V gene data show CDR1 as GTSNPN and CDR2 as SVGIG (reference sequence). Trimming stripped 2 bases from V and 6 bases from J, with 19 bases between. Together with reference TRBV30 and TRBJ1-1, the CDR3 gives the full variable domain: SQTIHQWPATLVQPVGSPLSLECTVEGTSNPNLYWYRQAAGRGLQLLFYSVGIGQISSEVPQNLSASRPQDRQFILSSKKLLLSDSGFYLCAWSSNGRITPEAFFGQGTRLTVV.

The chain employs TRBV18 and TRBJ2-5, with 9 bases matching TRBD2. Germline lookup yields CDR1 KGHSH and CDR2 LQKENI. The ends lost 1 base at V and 5 bases at J; junction bases unmatched: 11. CDR3 size: 17 residues. CDR3 residues: CASSPRSLAGSGETQYF. In DNA form, the CDR3 reads TGTGCCAGCTCACCACGAAGCCTAGCGGGATCCGGGGAGACCCAGTACTTC.

This clone was recorded only once. This sequence joins TRBV4-1 and TRBJ2-7; 7 bases line up with TRBD1. CDR1 and CDR2 from the germline V gene are MGHRA and YSYEKL. With 1 base clipped from V and 4 bases from J, the junction kept 7 bases outside the gene matches. The CDR3 sequence is 15 residues long. The CDR3 coding sequence is TGCGCCAGCAGCCAAGGACAGGGTATAATGTACGAGCAGTACTTC. Translating it yields CASSQGQGIMYEQYF.

The chain couples TRBV10-2 to TRBJ1-1, with D perhaps matching TRBD1 (5 bases). V lost 8 bases, J lost 6 bases, and 25 bases lay in between. The CDR3 covers 16 residues. Germline CDR1 and CDR2: WSHSY and SAAADI. In DNA form, the CDR3 reads TGCGCCAGCTTTGGGACTGAGATAACCGCCAGCTCTGAAGCTTTCTTT. This translates into CASFGTEITASSEAFF.

This sequence joins TRBV30 and TRBJ2-3; maybe TRBD1 (5 bases). The CDR3 totals 15 residues. With 1 base removed from V and 1 base from J, the gap between germline ends came to 12 bases. Germline V lookup: CDR1 GTSNPN, CDR2 SVGIG (reference sequence). The CDR3 region has the DNA TGTGCCTGGAGTGCCCGGACATTGCGCACAGATACGCAGTATTTT. Protein product: CAWSARTLRTDTQYF.

This sequence joins TRBV18 and TRBJ2-5; weak D call: TRBD1 (8 bases). Germline assignment: CDR1 KGHSH and CDR2 LQKENI. The V and J ends lost 5 bases and 4 bases respectively, with 17 bases between them. The CDR3 extends over 15 amino acids. The CDR3 DNA sequence: TGTGCCAGCTCATCGCGACAGGGGAGGGCAGAGACCCAGTACTTC. Its protein is CASSSRQGRAETQYF. The entire variable domain, with the rest obtained from reference TRBV18 and TRBJ2-5, is as follows: NAGVMQNPRHLVRRRGQEARLRCSPMKGHSHVYWYRQLPEEGLKFMVYLQKENIIDESGMPKERFSAEFPKEGPSILRIQQVVRGDSAAYFCASSSRQGRAETQYFGPGTRLLVL.

This rearrangement joins TRBV25-1 to TRBJ1-3; D is ambiguous. V was cut by 4 bases and J by 0 bases, with 7 bases left in between. Germline V gives CDR1 MGHDK, CDR2 SYGVNS. This CDR3 is built from 14 residues. CDR3 sequence (DNA): TGTGCCAGCAGTGGAGGGAACTCTGGAAACACCATATATTTT. As protein: CASSGGNSGNTIYF.

V gene TRBV7-2 combines with J gene TRBJ2-3, with D possibly being TRBD1 (7 bases). The CDR3 totals 15 residues. Germline loops: CDR1 SGHTA, CDR2 FQGNSA. Trimming removed 4 bases from V and 1 base from J, with 12 bases in between. Here the CDR3 reads CASSSQGGGTDTQYF. As DNA, the CDR3 is TGTGCCAGCAGCTCCCAGGGGGGAGGCACAGATACGCAGTATTTT.

This clone showed up just once. CDR3 region: CASSRERPNYGYTF. Written as DNA, the CDR3 is TGTGCCAGCAGCCGGGAGCGGCCTAACTATGGCTACACCTTC. The chain links TRBV3-1 (or the pseudogene TRBV3-2) to TRBJ1-2, with no clear D. Germline CDR1 and CDR2: LGHDT and YNNKEL (reference sequence). The CDR3 runs to 14 residues. The V gene lost 4 bases and the J gene lost 0 bases, with 9 bases spanning the gap.

The chain has TRBV27 and TRBJ1-1; 11 nucleotides align to TRBD1. This CDR3 has 13 amino acids. Germline CDR1 and CDR2: MNHEY and SMNVEV (reference sequence). V lost 3 bases to trimming and J lost 10 bases; unmatched junction nucleotides: 4. The DNA of the CDR3 is TGTGCCAGCAGTTTTGGACAGGGGGCGAGAGCTTTCTTT. Residues: CASSFGQGARAFF.

This clone has only one observation. The chain combines TRBV7-2 with TRBJ1-5; 9 nucleotides agree with TRBD1. The V segment lost 5 bases and the J segment 1 base; nucleotides outside the gene matches: 3. The CDR3 has 15 amino acids. In germline, CDR1 is SGHTA, CDR2 FQGNSA. CDR3 bases: TGTGCCAGCAGCCCGACAGGGGGGAGCAATCAGCCCCAGCATTTT. Protein sequence: CASSPTGGSNQPQHF.

The CDR3 DNA follows: TGTGCCAGCAGGAAAGACAGACCTAGCAATCAGCCCCAGCATTTT. Protein product: CASRKDRPSNQPQHF. The genes are TRBV28 and TRBJ1-5, with a weak D call TRBD1 (5 bases). V gave up 6 bases and J gave up 0 bases, with 12 bases separating them. CDR1 and CDR2 (germline): MDHEN, SYDVKM. This CDR3 region has 15 residues.

The rearrangement links TRBV7-9 to TRBJ1-3, with a weak D call TRBD1 (5 bases). Deletions cut 5 bases from V and 4 bases from J, with 12 bases between. CDR3 length: 14 amino acids. Germline V gene lookup returns CDR1 SEHNR and CDR2 FQNEAQ (reference sequence). The CDR3 nucleotides are TGTGCCAGCAGCCTCGACAGCAAAGGAAACACCATATATTTT. Its translation is CASSLDSKGNTIYF.

This chain connects TRBV5-4 to TRBJ2-5, with TRBD2 matching over 9 bases. CDR1 is SGHNT, CDR2 YYREEE, per germline (reference sequence). The CDR3 runs 16 residues. The V segment lost 0 bases and the J segment 2 bases; nucleotides outside the gene matches: 5. DNA of the CDR3: TGTGCCAGCAGCTTGGCCCTAGCGGGACCGCAAGAGACCCAGTACTTC. Protein sequence: CASSLALAGPQETQYF.

This sequence joins TRBV5-1 and TRBJ1-2; TRBD1 agrees at 8 bases. Looked up from germline, CDR1 is SGHRS and CDR2 is YFSETQ. The CDR3 sequence is 14 residues long. V dropped 0 bases and J dropped 3; count of bases not matched to a gene: 1. The chain's CDR3 is CASSLDRGDYGYTF. In DNA, the CDR3 is TGCGCCAGCAGCTTGGACAGGGGGGACTATGGCTACACCTTC.

V usage is TRBV7-2 and J usage is TRBJ2-4; 9 positions agree with TRBD2. The CDR3 consists of 19 residues. J lost 2 bases, V lost 1 base, and 12 bases had no gene match. The germline CDR1 and CDR2 sequences are SGHTA and FQGNSA. The DNA of the CDR3 is TGTGCCAGCAGCTTAGTCGCGGGAGGGGATAAGAGGACCAAAAACATTCAGTACTTC. Translating it yields CASSLVAGGDKRTKNIQYF. Combining the CDR3 with reference TRBV7-2 and TRBJ2-4 gives the whole variable domain GAGVSQSPSNKVTEKGKDVELRCDPISGHTALYWYRQSLGQGLEFLIYFQGNSAPDKSGLPSDRFSAERTGGSVSTLTIQRTQQEDSAVYLCASSLVAGGDKRTKNIQYFGAGTRLSVL.